This T cell receptor (beta chain) was identified during a study of shared clonotypes between healthy human individuals. TCRdb's copy holds only in-frame clones and misses some; the assay was immunoSEQ multiplex PCR. There are approximately 1.5 million clones in the sample; 98% to 99% occur only once, and under 0.45% lies in the top ten. Germline V gene data show CDR1 as SEHNR and CDR2 as FQNEAQ (reference sequence). Trimming removed 5 bases from V and 5 bases from J, with 16 bases in between. CDR3 length equals 14 residues. The TCR comes from a man aged 25-40 years in good health. Material for sequencing was naive CD4+ T cells sorted from blood. Subset of the sample: CD45RA+ positively selected. This sequence joins TRBV7-9 and TRBJ2-7, with D perhaps matching TRBD2 (7 bases). The CDR3 sequence: CASSEAGAEDEQYF. The CDR3 coding sequence is TGTGCCAGCAGCGAGGCGGGGGCTGAGGACGAGCAGTACTTC.